This T cell receptor beta chain was profiled in a study of glioma-infiltrating T cells. The study, taken as a whole, reports: Tissue-blood divergence was below expectation in non-neoplastic patients, above in gliomas. Tissue and blood shared very few CDR3 sequences.

In this sample, this clonotype turned up many times. Antigen specificity is unknown. Germline CDR1 SEHNR, CDR2 FQNEAQ (reference sequence). With 4 bases removed from V and 2 bases from J, the gap between germline ends came to 16 bases. This CDR3 is built from 16 residues. The iRepertoire nested amplicon-rescue multiplex PCR amplified TCR alpha and beta CDR3s from RNA. Tissue mRNA or PBMC total RNA, 100-400 ng, went into one-step reverse transcription and amplification. TCRdb passed the multiplex PCR reads through MiXCR, listing each CDR3 protein once. Of 90,000 to 100,000 distinct CDR3 sequences in the sample, approximately 40% were seen once.

The receptor was derived from a human donor with low-grade glioma or glioblastoma, undergoing nonglioma brain surgery, or in good health (not recorded which). V is TRBV7-9 and J is TRBJ2-3; a possible D gene is TRBD1 (6 bases). Material for sequencing was glioma tissue, nonneoplastic brain tissue, or PBMCs (not recorded which). The CDR3, as DNA: TGTGCCAGCAGCTCTCACGGACAGACAACCACAGATACGCAGTATTTT. Encoded protein: CASSSHGQTTTDTQYF.